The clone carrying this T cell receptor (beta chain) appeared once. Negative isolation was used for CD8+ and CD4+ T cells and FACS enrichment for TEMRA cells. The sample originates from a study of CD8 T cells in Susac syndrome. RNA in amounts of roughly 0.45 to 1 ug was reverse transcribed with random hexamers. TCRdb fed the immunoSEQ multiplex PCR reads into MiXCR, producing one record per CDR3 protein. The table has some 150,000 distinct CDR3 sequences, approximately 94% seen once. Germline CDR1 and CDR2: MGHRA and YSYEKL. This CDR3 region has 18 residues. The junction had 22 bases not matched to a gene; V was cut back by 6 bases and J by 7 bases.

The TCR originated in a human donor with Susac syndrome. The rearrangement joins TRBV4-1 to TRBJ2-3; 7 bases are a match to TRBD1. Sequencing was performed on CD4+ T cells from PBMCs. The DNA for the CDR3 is TGCGCCAGCAGAGATTTCTTCTTGGGACCGCAGGGGGTGAATACGCAGTATTTT. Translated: CASRDFFLGPQGVNTQYF.